These 13 T cell receptor beta chains share one sample of origin, sequenced in a study of T cells expressing NK-cell markers. TCRdb re-called the 5' RACE reads and gives one entry per CDR3 protein, without DNA. The sample spans about 260,000 distinct CDR3 sequences; the ten largest clones claim 4% to 4.5%. The sequencing input was blood T cells: a sorted CD56 or NKG2C T cell subset, CD4+ or CD8+ T cells, or bulk PBMC T cells (not recorded which). These receptors were collected from a woman aged 18 to 69 in good health.

The chain combines TRBV5-1 with TRBJ1-5; the TCRdb call, TRBD1, lacks DNA for checking. The CDR3 is 15 amino acids. Germline CDR1 is SGHRS and CDR2 is YFSETQ. CDR3 in amino acids: CASSLEGADNQPQHF.

The rearrangement joins TRBV5-1 to TRBJ2-2; the TCRdb call, TRBD1, lacks DNA for checking. Germline CDR1 SGHRS, CDR2 YFSETQ. CDR3 size: 13 residues. This chain's CDR3 is CASSSGGPGELFF. The full variable domain, in which reference TRBV5-1 and TRBJ2-2 provide the parts outside the CDR3, is KAGVTQTPRYLIKTRGQQVTLSCSPISGHRSVSWYQQTPGQGLQFLFEYFSETQRNKGNFPGRFSGRQFSNSRSEMNVSTLELGDSALYLCASSSGGPGELFFGEGSRLTVL.

CDR3 residues: CATSRATGGGTDTQYF. The chain is built from TRBV15 and TRBJ2-3; the TCRdb call, TRBD1, lacks DNA for checking. The germline gives CDR1 LNHNV, CDR2 YYDKDF (reference sequence). The CDR3 contains 16 residues.

V gene TRBV20-1 combines with J gene TRBJ2-5; the D call of TRBD1 rests on TCRdb alone, since no DNA is present to check it. Germline CDR1 reads DFQATT; CDR2 reads SNEGSKA (reference sequence). The CDR3 extends over 14 amino acids. The CDR3 here is CSATPGSRLETQYF.

V gene TRBV20-1 combines with J gene TRBJ2-1. The CDR3 extends over 12 amino acids. In germline, CDR1 is DFQATT, CDR2 SNEGSKA (reference sequence). The CDR3 spells CSARKPYNEQFF.

The rearrangement uses TRBV10-3 and TRBJ1-3. CDR1 and CDR2 from the germline V gene are ENHRY and SYGVKD. The CDR3 totals 15 residues. CDR3 sequence reads: CAISNLRGTGNTIYF.

The chain is built from TRBV5-1 and TRBJ2-3; TCRdb indicates TRBD2, and absent DNA this call remains unverified. CDR3 length: 16 amino acids. Germline loops: CDR1 SGHRS, CDR2 YFSETQ. The CDR3 loop is CASRDYKRELQDTQYF.

This chain uses TRBV11-1 with TRBJ2-2; lacking DNA, the TRBD1 call made by TCRdb goes unchecked. The CDR3 covers 16 residues. CDR1 and CDR2 from the germline V gene are SGHAT and FQDESV (reference sequence). CDR3 loop: CASSFPDSAATGELFF.

The chain carries TRBV28 and TRBJ2-3; TCRdb picks TRBD1, but there is no DNA to check that call. CDR1 and CDR2 (germline): MDHEN, SYDVKM. This CDR3 has 14 amino acids. CDR3 sequence reads: CASSFPVYSDTQYF.

The chain employs TRBV4-2 and TRBJ2-3; checking the TCRdb D call of TRBD1 is not possible without DNA. The germline gives CDR1 LGHNA, CDR2 YNFKEQ. CDR3 length: 18 residues. The CDR3 sequence is CASSQASGGLSRGDTQYF.

The chain couples TRBV30 to TRBJ1-2; TCRdb picks TRBD1, but there is no DNA to check that call. The CDR3 sequence is 15 residues long. Looked up from germline, CDR1 is GTSNPN and CDR2 is SVGIG (reference sequence). CDR3 sequence: CAWSSTGGRFYGYTF.

The chain joins TRBV20-1 to TRBJ2-5; as DNA is missing, the TRBD2 call by TCRdb cannot be tested. The CDR3 length is 14 residues. The V gene's germline CDR1 is DFQATT and CDR2 SNEGSKA (reference sequence). This CDR3 reads CSARDIRVGETQYF.

This chain links TRBV20-1 with TRBJ2-7; with no DNA, the TCRdb D assignment of TRBD1 cannot be verified. The germline gives CDR1 DFQATT, CDR2 SNEGSKA (reference sequence). This CDR3 has 12 amino acids. This CDR3 reads CSARGQGGEQYF.